A single sample gave rise to the 2 T cell receptor beta chains below, sequenced in a study of vaccination and CD4 T cells after COVID-19. These TCRs' antigens remain unknown. Treatment here: approximately 10-day PBMC culture with coronavirus spike peptide pools or control peptides (ViraFEST assay). The Oncomine TCR Beta short-read assay sequenced DNA from cultured CD4+ T cells. TCRdb redid the calling of the PCR reads with MiXCR, one entry per CDR3 protein. The data show about 12,000 distinct CDR3 sequences, roughly three fifths seen once. The sequenced material came from CD4+ T cells from blood, cultured in vitro. The receptors were sampled from a human donor who had recovered from COVID-19.

This sequence joins TRBV5-1 and TRBJ2-1; D gene uncertain. This CDR3 comprises 14 residues. CDR1 and CDR2 from the germline V gene are SGHRS and YFSETQ. V lost 0 bases and J lost 4, with 8 bases in between. Written as DNA, the CDR3 is TGCGCCAGCAGCTTGGCCACAGATTACAATGAGCAGTTCTTC. Translating gives CASSLATDYNEQFF.

The rearrangement uses TRBV6-2 or TRBV6-3 and TRBJ2-6, with 7 bases that match TRBD2. J gave up 0 bases and V 10 bases, and 18 bases lay outside the gene matches. Germline values: CDR1 MNHEY, CDR2 SVGEGT. CDR3 length: 19 residues. The DNA for the CDR3 is TGTGCCACCCTTTCGTCTAGCGGAAATATTCGCTCTGGGGCCAACGTCCTGACTTTC. Amino acids: CATLSSSGNIRSGANVLTF.